The TCR beta chain under discussion was sequenced for a study of blood T cells in healthy people across ages. From germline, CDR1 is DFQATT and CDR2 SNEGSKA (reference sequence). Trimming took 4 bases from V and 3 from J, leaving 16 bases between them. The CDR3 is 14 amino acids. A second PCR, run for about 6 to 12 cycles, used a sample-barcoded 5' primer plus a J-beta primer mix. Through a template-switch adaptor with 12 random nucleotides, each cDNA molecule received a tag. TCRdb reprocessed the 5' RACE reads via MiXCR and lists one record per CDR3 protein. Seen here are roughly 650,000 distinct CDR3 sequences, 32% observed once, and the top ten hold 15% to 17%.

This sequence originates from an elderly woman in good health. Sample: blood. The gene calls are TRBV20-1 and TRBJ2-7; possible D gene TRBD2, 5 bases. CDR3 in DNA: TGCAGTGCTAAACCTGCGGGCACAAACTACGAGCAGTACTTC. Its translation is CSAKPAGTNYEQYF.